This T cell receptor (beta chain) was sequenced during a study of early T cells in non-severe SARS-CoV-2 infection. Germline V gives CDR1 SGHAT, CDR2 FQNNGV. There are 15 residues in the CDR3. V lost 1 base to trimming and J lost 3 bases, with 9 bases between them. TCRdb analysed the 5' RACE reads with MiXCR anew, one entry per CDR3 protein. The sample has more than 85,000 distinct CDR3 sequences, around 13% seen once. This clonotype showed up many times. The V gene is TRBV11-2, the J gene TRBJ2-2; D is perhaps TRBD2 (5 bases). The sample consisted of whole blood. The clonotype was recovered from an adult who was a healthcare worker with PCR-confirmed SARS-CoV-2 infection or an uninfected control (not recorded which). The CDR3 bases are TGTGCCAGCAGCTTAGGGCCGCGGGACACCGGGGAGCTGTTTTTT. Encoded protein: CASSLGPRDTGELFF. Looking up the rest from reference TRBV11-2 and TRBJ2-2 gives the full variable domain: EAGVAQSPRYKIIEKRQSVAFWCNPISGHATLYWYQQILGQGPKLLIQFQNNGVVDDSQLPKDRFSAERLKGVDSTLKIQPAKLEDSAVYLCASSLGPRDTGELFFGEGSRLTVL.